The rows below give T cell receptor beta chains drawn from one sample of a study of cytomegalovirus exposure and HLA in healthy donors. Here immunoSEQ multiplex PCR was the method, and the copy in TCRdb shows in-frame clones only, minus some. This table holds some 110,000 clones, about four fifths found once. Material: PBMCs. All receptors derive from a woman between 18 and 29 years old in good health and CMV-seropositive. CDR3s include the opening cysteine and the closing phenylalanine or tryptophan. The order of the fields is D gene, J gene, clone size, V gene, CDR3 protein, CDR3 DNA. D genes are given only for firm matches. Not all rows give a size; the values are once, few, many and, for expanded clones, a class.

D: TRBD2; J: TRBJ2-7; size: NA; V: TRBV27; CDR3: CASGTSGGYEQYF; DNA: TGTGCCAGCGGGACTAGCGGTGGCTACGAGCAGTACTTC
D: NA; J: TRBJ2-5; size: NA; V: TRBV20-1; CDR3: CSASLQETQYF; DNA: TGCAGTGCTAGTCTTCAAGAGACCCAGTACTTC
D: NA; J: TRBJ2-1; size: NA; V: TRBV2; CDR3: CASTAEGNRHNEQFF; DNA: TGTGCCAGCACCGCTGAGGGCAACAGACACAATGAGCAGTTCTTC
D: TRBD1; J: TRBJ2-1; size: NA; V: TRBV19; CDR3: CASSPTQTGWNEQFF; DNA: TGTGCCAGTAGCCCGACTCAGACAGGGTGGAATGAGCAGTTCTTC
D: NA; J: TRBJ1-1; size: NA; V: TRBV11-2; CDR3: CASSSGGTEAFF; DNA: TGTGCCAGCAGCTCGGGGGGCACTGAAGCTTTCTTT
D: NA; J: TRBJ2-7; size: once; V: TRBV11-3; CDR3: CASSWPGAYEQYF; DNA: TGTGCCAGCAGCTGGCCGGGAGCTTACGAGCAGTACTTC
D: TRBD1; J: TRBJ2-5; size: NA; V: TRBV25-1; CDR3: CASSGDRNFETQYF; DNA: TGTGCCAGCAGTGGGGACAGGAATTTCGAGACCCAGTACTTC
D: NA; J: TRBJ2-7; size: NA; V: TRBV28; CDR3: CATTTGKAEQYF; DNA: TGTGCCACTACAACAGGGAAAGCCGAGCAGTACTTC
D: NA; J: TRBJ2-7; size: NA; V: TRBV7-7; CDR3: CASSLAPQGIGYEQYF; DNA: TGTGCTAGCAGCTTAGCGCCCCAGGGCATCGGCTACGAGCAGTACTTC
D: NA; J: TRBJ1-1; size: NA; V: TRBV27; CDR3: CASSLGGFTEAFF; DNA: TGTGCCAGCAGTTTAGGTGGCTTCACTGAAGCTTTCTTT
D: NA; J: TRBJ1-1; size: NA; V: TRBV28; CDR3: CASSLEVRLNTEAFF; DNA: TGTGCCAGCAGTTTAGAAGTCAGATTGAACACTGAAGCTTTCTTT
D: NA; J: TRBJ1-1; size: NA; V: TRBV2; CDR3: CASSESWAGNTEAFF; DNA: TGTGCCAGCAGTGAATCTTGGGCAGGGAACACTGAAGCTTTCTTT
D: NA; J: TRBJ1-1; size: NA; V: TRBV6-5; CDR3: CASSYRTGTLNTEAFF; DNA: TGTGCCAGCAGTTACCGGACCGGGACACTGAACACTGAAGCTTTCTTT
D: NA; J: TRBJ1-4; size: NA; V: TRBV9; CDR3: CASSVGGVDEKLFF; DNA: TGTGCCAGCAGCGTTGGGGGGGTGGATGAAAAACTGTTTTTT
D: TRBD1; J: TRBJ2-7; size: NA; V: TRBV5-1; CDR3: CASSLGGDRVYEQYF; DNA: TGCGCCAGCAGCTTGGGCGGGGACAGGGTCTACGAGCAGTACTTC
D: TRBD2; J: TRBJ2-1; size: NA; V: TRBV5-6; CDR3: CASSSTLAGGPSEQFF; DNA: TGTGCCAGCAGCTCGACCTTAGCGGGAGGGCCCAGTGAGCAGTTCTTC
D: TRBD2; J: TRBJ2-7; size: NA; V: TRBV6-5; CDR3: CASSRMGRGSYEQYF; DNA: TGTGCCAGCAGTCGAATGGGGAGGGGTTCCTACGAGCAGTACTTC
D: TRBD1; J: TRBJ2-7; size: NA; V: TRBV2; CDR3: CASRSDRALTEQYF; DNA: TGTGCCAGCAGGTCGGACAGGGCCCTAACCGAGCAGTACTTC
D: NA; J: TRBJ1-2; size: NA; V: TRBV12-5; CDR3: CASGLVLEYGYTF; DNA: TGTGCTAGTGGTTTGGTACTAGAGTATGGCTACACCTTC
D: NA; J: TRBJ2-3; size: NA; V: TRBV4-1; CDR3: CASSQDRGSPSTQYF; DNA: TGCGCCAGCAGCCAAGATCGGGGGTCCCCGAGCACGCAGTATTTT
D: NA; J: TRBJ2-7; size: NA; V: TRBV6-5; CDR3: CASSYSGRGHEQYF; DNA: TGTGCCAGCAGTTACTCCGGGCGGGGCCACGAGCAGTACTTC
D: NA; J: TRBJ2-7; size: NA; V: TRBV4-1; CDR3: CASSLGSRDSYEQYF; DNA: TGCGCCAGCAGCCTGGGGTCCAGGGACTCCTACGAGCAGTACTTC
D: TRBD1; J: TRBJ1-2; size: NA; V: TRBV4-2; CDR3: CASSSRTGGPNGYTF; DNA: TGTGCCAGCAGCTCCCGAACAGGGGGACCCAATGGCTACACCTTC
D: TRBD1; J: TRBJ1-6; size: NA; V: TRBV6-1; CDR3: CVSSDLGLTGFGPPLHF; DNA: TGTGTCAGCAGTGACCTGGGGTTGACAGGGTTCGGGCCACCCCTCCACTTT
D: NA; J: TRBJ2-7; size: NA; V: TRBV5-1; CDR3: CASSLGTTGFEQYF; DNA: TGCGCCAGCAGCTTGGGGACCACAGGGTTTGAGCAGTACTTC
D: NA; J: TRBJ2-3; size: NA; V: TRBV2; CDR3: CASSPGSTQYF; DNA: TGTGCCAGCAGCCCCGGGAGTACGCAGTATTTT
D: TRBD1; J: TRBJ1-1; size: NA; V: TRBV19; CDR3: CASSTDRGPNTEAFF; DNA: TGTGCCAGTAGTACGGACAGGGGGCCGAACACTGAAGCTTTCTTT
D: NA; J: TRBJ2-1; size: NA; V: TRBV27; CDR3: CASSPRGGKQFF; DNA: TGTGCCAGCAGTCCCCGCGGCGGGAAGCAGTTCTTC
D: NA; J: TRBJ1-5; size: once; V: TRBV6-1; CDR3: CASSEGPDAPNQPQHF; DNA: TGTGCCAGCAGTGAAGGGCCCGATGCCCCTAATCAGCCCCAGCATTTT
D: NA; J: TRBJ2-3; size: NA; V: TRBV6-6; CDR3: CASSYLTPSTDTQYF; DNA: TGTGCCAGCAGTTACCTGACACCTAGCACAGATACGCAGTATTTT
D: NA; J: TRBJ2-3; size: NA; V: TRBV18; CDR3: CASSPSGDTDTQYF; DNA: TGTGCCAGCTCACCATCGGGGGACACAGATACGCAGTATTTT
D: TRBD2; J: TRBJ2-5; size: NA; V: TRBV6-1; CDR3: CASIAGLAYRETQYF; DNA: TGTGCCAGCATTGCCGGACTAGCCTATCGGGAGACCCAGTACTTC
D: NA; J: TRBJ2-2; size: NA; V: TRBV7-9; CDR3: CASSVQGAPGPGELFF; DNA: TGTGCCAGCAGCGTACAGGGTGCCCCGGGGCCCGGGGAGCTGTTTTTT
D: NA; J: TRBJ2-1; size: NA; V: TRBV28; CDR3: CASGASDPIDEQFF; DNA: TGTGCCAGCGGGGCTAGCGACCCGATTGATGAGCAGTTCTTC
D: TRBD2; J: TRBJ2-1; size: NA; V: TRBV6-6; CDR3: CASSYSASGGYNEQFF; DNA: TGTGCCAGCAGTTACTCGGCTAGCGGAGGGTACAATGAGCAGTTCTTC
D: TRBD1; J: TRBJ2-7; size: NA; V: TRBV9; CDR3: CASSQGPGQIAYEQYF; DNA: TGTGCCAGCAGCCAAGGACCGGGACAGATAGCCTACGAGCAGTACTTC
D: NA; J: TRBJ2-7; size: NA; V: TRBV5-6; CDR3: CASSLASDARGDEQYF; DNA: TGTGCCAGCAGCTTGGCTTCGGACGCCAGGGGCGACGAGCAGTACTTC
D: NA; J: TRBJ1-1; size: NA; V: TRBV28; CDR3: CASSLSTDGAEAFF; DNA: TGTGCCAGCAGTTTATCGACAGATGGGGCTGAAGCTTTCTTT
D: NA; J: TRBJ2-2; size: NA; V: TRBV6-5; CDR3: CASRGLPTDTGELFF; DNA: TGTGCCAGCAGGGGACTCCCGACGGACACCGGGGAGCTGTTTTTT
D: NA; J: TRBJ2-3; size: NA; V: TRBV19; CDR3: CASSMETGGADTQYF; DNA: TGTGCCAGTAGTATGGAGACTGGTGGGGCGGATACGCAGTATTTT
D: NA; J: TRBJ1-5; size: NA; V: TRBV6-1; CDR3: CASSIAGRTNQPQHF; DNA: TGTGCCAGCAGTATCGCTGGACGGACAAATCAGCCCCAGCATTTT
D: NA; J: TRBJ2-7; size: NA; V: TRBV21-1; CDR3: CAGPWGSGTSSYEQYF; DNA: NA